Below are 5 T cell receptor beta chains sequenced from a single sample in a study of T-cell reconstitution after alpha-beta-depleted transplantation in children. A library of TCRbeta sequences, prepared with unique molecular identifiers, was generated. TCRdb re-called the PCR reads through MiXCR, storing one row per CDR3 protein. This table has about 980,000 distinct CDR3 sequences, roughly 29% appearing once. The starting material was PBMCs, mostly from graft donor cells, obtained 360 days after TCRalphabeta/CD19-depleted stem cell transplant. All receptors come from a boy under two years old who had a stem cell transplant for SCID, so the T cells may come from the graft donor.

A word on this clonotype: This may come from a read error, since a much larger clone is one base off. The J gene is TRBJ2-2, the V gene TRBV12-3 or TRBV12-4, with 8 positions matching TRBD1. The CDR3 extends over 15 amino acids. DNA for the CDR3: TGTGCCAGCAGTTTAGGGACAGGGAGCACCGGGGAGCCGTTTTTT. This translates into CASSLGTGSTGEPFF.

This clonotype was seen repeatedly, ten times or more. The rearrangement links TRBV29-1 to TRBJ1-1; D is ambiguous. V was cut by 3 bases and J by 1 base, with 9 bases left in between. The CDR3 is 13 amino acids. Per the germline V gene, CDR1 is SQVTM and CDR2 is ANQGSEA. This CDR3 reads CSVERHENTEAFF. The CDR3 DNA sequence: TGCAGCGTTGAGAGGCATGAGAACACTGAAGCTTTCTTT. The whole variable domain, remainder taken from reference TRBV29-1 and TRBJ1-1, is SAVISQKPSRDICQRGTSLTIQCQVDSQVTMMFWYRQQPGQSLTLIATANQGSEATYESGFVIDKFPISRPNLTFSTLTVSNMSPEDSSIYLCSVERHENTEAFFGQGTRLTVV.

In nucleotides, the CDR3 is TGTGCCAGCAGTTTAGCGCTGGCAGGGGGTGGCTACACCTTC. Residues: CASSLALAGGGYTF. This chain joins TRBV12-3 or TRBV12-4 and TRBJ1-2, with 7 bases lining up with TRBD1. This CDR3 is 14 amino acids long. Trimming at V came to 0 bases and at J to 7 bases, leaving 5 bases not matched to a gene.

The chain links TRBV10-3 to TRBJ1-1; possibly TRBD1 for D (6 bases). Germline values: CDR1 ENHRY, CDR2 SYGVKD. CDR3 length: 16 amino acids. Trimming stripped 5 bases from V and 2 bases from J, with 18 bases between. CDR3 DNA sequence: TGTGCCATCAGTCGATCCCGAGCAGGGGAAAACACTGAAGCTTTCTTT. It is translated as CAISRSRAGENTEAFF.

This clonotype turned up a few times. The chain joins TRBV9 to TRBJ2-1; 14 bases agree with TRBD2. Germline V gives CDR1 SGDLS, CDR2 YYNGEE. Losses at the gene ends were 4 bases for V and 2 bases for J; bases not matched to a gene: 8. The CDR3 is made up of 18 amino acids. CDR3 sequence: CASSRRTSGGRTYNEQFF. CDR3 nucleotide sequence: TGTGCCAGCAGCCGTCGGACTAGCGGGGGGCGGACCTACAATGAGCAGTTCTTC.